The 25 T cell receptor beta chains presented below share a single source sample, sequenced in a study of T cell repertoires in cytomegalovirus infection. TCRdb reprocessed the reads via MiXCR and lists one record per CDR3 protein. This table has about 770,000 distinct CDR3 sequences, about 29% appearing once. These receptors' targets are unknown. This material consisted of cultured CD8+ T cells from PBMCs, taken from culture after CMV antigen stimulation. These receptors were obtained from a human donor in good health (CMV status not recorded). Some clones in this sample may be carry-over from other donors' samples.

This clonotype was found a few times. The DNA for the CDR3 is TGTGCCAGCAGTTACGGAACGGGTGGCTCCTACGAGCAGTACTTC. It is translated as CASSYGTGGSYEQYF. The chain links TRBV6-2 or TRBV6-3 to TRBJ2-7; D uncertain. CDR1 and CDR2 from the germline V gene are MNHEY and SVGEGT. The V and J ends lost 2 bases and 0 bases respectively, with 11 bases between them. The CDR3 is 15 amino acids.

The chain is built from TRBV11-2 and TRBJ2-1; weak D call: TRBD2 (6 bases). V shed 2 bases and J shed 5 bases, with 16 bases lying between them. The CDR3 loop spans 16 amino acids. The germline CDR1 and CDR2 sequences are SGHAT and FQNNGV. The DNA of the CDR3 is TGTGCCAGCAGCTTAAACTATGCGGGACCTAACAATGAGCAGTTCTTC. This encodes CASSLNYAGPNNEQFF.

In the case of this clonotype: One base away lies a much larger clone, so this may be a sequencing read error. The chain employs TRBV7-8 and TRBJ1-3; TRBD1 agrees at 9 bases. The CDR3 loop spans 15 amino acids. Germline V CDR1 and CDR2: SGHVS, FQNEAQ. This CDR3 reads CASRLEGTGRDTIYF. The CDR3 nucleotides read TGTGCCAGCAGATTAGAAGGGACAGGGAGGGACACCATATATTTT.

This sequence joins TRBV9 and TRBJ2-1, with TRBD2 matching 10 bases. V lost 1 base to trimming and J lost 4 bases; unmatched junction nucleotides: 5. Germline V gene lookup returns CDR1 SGDLS and CDR2 YYNGEE. The CDR3 has 16 amino acids. The CDR3 DNA sequence: TGTGCCAGCAGCGTACTCACTAGCGGGGCTTACAATGAGCAGTTCTTC. This gives the protein CASSVLTSGAYNEQFF.

CDR3 region: CASSPRTGAEAFF. The CDR3 DNA sequence: TGTGCCAGCAGCCCTAGGACAGGGGCTGAAGCTTTCTTT. The chain recombines TRBV27 with TRBJ1-1; 9 bases line up with TRBD1. Trimming at V came to 6 bases and at J to 6 bases, leaving 5 bases not matched to a gene. Germline V gene lookup returns CDR1 MNHEY and CDR2 SMNVEV (reference sequence). This CDR3 has 13 residues.

In this sample, this clonotype turned up once. The J gene is TRBJ2-3, the V gene TRBV5-1, with D unresolved. Trimming shortened V by 4 bases and J by 6 bases, and 12 bases separated the two germline ends. There are 13 residues in the CDR3. CDR1 and CDR2 from the germline V gene are SGHRS and YFSETQ. CDR3 amino acids: CASSPESSDTQYF. The CDR3 DNA follows: TGCGCCAGCAGCCCCGAGTCAAGCGATACGCAGTATTTT.

This clonotype turned up a few times. The rearrangement joins TRBV27 to TRBJ2-7; D is possibly TRBD1 or TRBD2 (6 bases each). Trimming took 2 bases from V and 6 from J, leaving 14 bases between them. The CDR3 loop spans 14 amino acids. Germline V gives CDR1 MNHEY, CDR2 SMNVEV (reference sequence). The CDR3 reads CASSLRGGRPEQYV. For the CDR3, the DNA is TGTGCCAGCAGTTTAAGAGGGGGGCGTCCCGAGCAGTACGTC.

The chain has TRBV7-9 and TRBJ2-1, with unresolved D. This CDR3 comprises 14 residues. Germline V lookup: CDR1 SEHNR, CDR2 FQNEAQ (reference sequence). Trimming took off 2 bases at V and 3 bases at J, with 8 bases between the two ends. This CDR3 reads CASSLLKSYNEQFF. The CDR3 DNA is TGTGCCAGCAGCTTACTCAAGAGCTACAATGAGCAGTTCTTC.

This clonotype was detected only a few times. The chain employs TRBV7-4 and TRBJ2-7; D perhaps matches TRBD2 (6 bases). This CDR3 spans 12 amino acids. V lost 8 bases and J lost 5, with 13 bases in between. Looked up from germline, CDR1 is SGHVT and CDR2 is SQSDAQ. The DNA of the CDR3 is TGTGCCAGCGGGACTGGGGTTAACGAGCAGTACGTC. Encoded protein: CASGTGVNEQYV.

This clonotype was detected ten times or more. The germline gene is not matched at one end of the junction; a read error may be the cause. This chain links TRBV7-2 with TRBJ1-1, with unresolved D. Germline V CDR1 and CDR2: SGHTA, FQGNSA. The CDR3 runs 14 residues. The CDR3, as DNA: TGTGCCAGCACCTTAATGGATAGTTACACTGAAGCTTTCTTT. This encodes CASTLMDSYTEAFF.

The table lists this clonotype with a few counts. V is TRBV14 and J is TRBJ2-1; possibly TRBD2 for D (6 bases). The CDR3 is 14 residues long. V was pared by 6 bases and J by 8 bases, with 17 bases between. Germline V CDR1 and CDR2: SGHDN, FVKESK. DNA for the CDR3: TGTGCCAGCAGACTGAGCCGGGAGCTGGATGAGCAGTTCTTC. Encoded protein: CASRLSRELDEQFF.

V gene TRBV27 combines with J gene TRBJ1-2; TRBD1 might be the D (5 bases). Trimming removed 3 bases from V and 8 bases from J, with 13 bases in between. The CDR3 has 13 amino acids. The V gene's germline CDR1 is MNHEY and CDR2 SMNVEV (reference sequence). The CDR3 region has the DNA TGTGCCAGCAGTTTCCTCGGGACCGACGGCTACACCTTC. Translating it yields CASSFLGTDGYTF.

This clonotype was recorded a few times. This chain connects TRBV6-8 to TRBJ1-1; no reliable D call. The germline V gene has CDR1 MNHGY and CDR2 SAAAGT. The CDR3 has 15 residues. V lost 2 bases and J lost 3, with 13 bases in between. The CDR3 bases are TGTGCCAGCAGTTACCCATTAACAGCACACACTGAAGCTTTCTTT. Its protein is CASSYPLTAHTEAFF.

Remarks on this clonotype: A single base separates this from a much larger clone, so it may be a read error. The chain links TRBV7-2 to TRBJ2-3; 8 nucleotides line up with TRBD2. V lost 3 bases and J lost 4; bases outside the gene matches: 3. Germline V gene sequence: CDR1 SGHTA, CDR2 FQGNSA. This CDR3 has 14 amino acids. The CDR3 loop is CASSFYGGADTQYF. Here the CDR3 DNA reads TGTGCCAGCAGCTTTTACGGGGGGGCAGATACGCAGTATTTT.

This chain uses TRBV5-6 with TRBJ1-5; D is uncertain. The CDR3 is 15 amino acids. CDR1 SGHDT and CDR2 YYEEEE come from the germline V gene. V gave up 4 bases and J gave up 5 bases, with 16 bases separating them. CDR3 residues: CASSNVGKRDQPQHF. The DNA for the CDR3 is TGTGCCAGCAGCAATGTGGGGAAAAGAGATCAGCCCCAGCATTTT.

The chain uses TRBV4-2 and TRBJ1-5; a weak D match, TRBD1 (6 bases). V lost 0 bases and J lost 0, with 18 bases in between. The germline CDR1 and CDR2 sequences are LGHNA and YNFKEQ. CDR3 length: 19 residues. The CDR3 loop reads CASSQEGYRDNLSNQPQHF. The DNA of the CDR3 is TGTGCCAGCAGCCAAGAAGGCTACAGGGACAATCTTAGCAATCAGCCCCAGCATTTT.

The genes are TRBV4-1 and TRBJ2-1; D ambiguous. Germline V CDR1 and CDR2: MGHRA, YSYEKL. Trimming removed 1 base from V and 8 bases from J, with 9 bases in between. CDR3 length equals 13 residues. CDR3 nucleotide sequence: TGCGCCAGCAGCCAAGGGGTAAGCGATGAGCAGTTCTTC. Translated, it gives CASSQGVSDEQFF.

As regards this clonotype: The junction departs from the called germline gene at one end, perhaps through a read error. The V gene is TRBV5-1, the J gene TRBJ2-7; 7 bases align to TRBD2. CDR3 length: 14 amino acids. The germline CDR1 and CDR2 sequences are SGHRS and YFSETQ. The CDR3 loop reads CAGSLGGAGYVQYF. The CDR3, as DNA: TGCGCCGGCAGCTTGGGAGGGGCTGGCTACGTGCAGTACTTC. The variable domain in full, completed from reference TRBV5-1 and TRBJ2-7, reads KAGVTQTPRYLIKTRGQQVTLSCSPISGHRSVSWYQQTPGQGLQFLFEYFSETQRNKGNFPGRFSGRQFSNSRSEMNVSTLELGDSALYLCAGSLGGAGYVQYFGPGTRLTVT.

The chain employs TRBV6-6 and TRBJ2-1, with TRBD2 matching over 15 bases. From germline, CDR1 is MNHNY and CDR2 SVGAGI (reference sequence). The CDR3 runs 17 residues. The trim removed 1 base at V and 10 bases at J, leaving 8 bases unmatched. CDR3 sequence (DNA): TGTGCCAGCAGTTACTTGGGACTAGCGGGGGGCCAGGGGGAGCAGTTCTTC. Its translation is CASSYLGLAGGQGEQFF.

This clonotype was found a few times. The chain has TRBV6-5 and TRBJ1-1; D remains ambiguous. V shed 2 bases and J shed 0 bases, with 13 bases lying between them. The CDR3 consists of 16 residues. Germline V gives CDR1 MNHEY, CDR2 SVGAGI. CDR3 sequence: CASSYNWAQMNTEAFF. CDR3 nucleotide sequence: TGTGCCAGCAGTTACAACTGGGCGCAAATGAACACTGAAGCTTTCTTT.

J is TRBJ2-6 and V is TRBV18; D remains ambiguous. Per the germline V gene, CDR1 is KGHSH and CDR2 is LQKENI. V was trimmed by 8 bases and J by 4 bases, leaving 9 bases between them. CDR3 length: 13 residues. The CDR3 region is CASPAAGANVLTF. The DNA for the CDR3 is TGTGCCAGCCCCGCCGCCGGGGCCAACGTCCTGACTTTC.

The V call is TRBV9, the J call TRBJ2-1; D call uncertain. Germline V gives CDR1 SGDLS, CDR2 YYNGEE. Trimming shortened V by 4 bases and J by 8 bases, and 13 bases separated the two germline ends. The CDR3 has 13 amino acids. In nucleotides, the CDR3 is TGTGCCAGCAGCCCCCCCCGCTTAGATGAGCAGTTCTTC. Translated: CASSPPRLDEQFF.

This clonotype was counted between two and nine times. This chain connects TRBV6-5 to TRBJ2-2, with 8 bases fitting TRBD1. Germline loops: CDR1 MNHEY, CDR2 SVGAGI. J gave up 7 bases and V 0 bases, and 4 bases lay outside the gene matches. The CDR3 is 15 amino acids. The CDR3: CASSYSTGANGELFF. CDR3 coding DNA: TGTGCCAGCAGTTACTCGACAGGGGCTAACGGGGAGCTGTTTTTT.

This clonotype was recorded a few times. The CDR3 DNA follows: TGTGCCAGCACCGGGAACCTTGGCACAGATACGCAGTATTTT. Amino acid sequence: CASTGNLGTDTQYF. V gene TRBV6-1 combines with J gene TRBJ2-3; D is possibly TRBD2 (5 bases). The germline V gene has CDR1 MNHNS and CDR2 SASEGT. V was trimmed by 7 bases and J by 1 base, leaving 12 bases between them. The CDR3 totals 14 residues.

On this clonotype itself: Likely a read error: the CDR3 ends without its conserved phenylalanine or tryptophan. The V call is TRBV12-3 or TRBV12-4, the J call TRBJ2-1; D is uncertain. The CDR3 runs to 14 residues. The V end lost 1 base, the J end lost 1 base, and 5 bases lay between the germline ends. CDR3 sequence reads: CASSLGLSYNEQFS. The CDR3 nucleotides read TGTGCCAGCAGTTTAGGTCTGTCCTACAATGAGCAGTTCTCC.